This T cell receptor (beta chain) comes out of a study of low-dose radiotherapy and immunotherapy resistance in tumors. The time point was: after trial treatment. Treatment described: LDRT plus nivolumab, ipilimumab, low-dose cyclophosphamide and aspirin (RACIN trial). TCRs were put through 20 to 25 PCR cycles of amplification with Phusion. A constant-region primer and the V-primer adapter served as the primer pair. TCRdb passed the reads through MiXCR, listing each CDR3 protein once. The data hold approximately 52,000 distinct CDR3 sequences, with approximately 33% observed a single time. CDR3 length equals 19 residues. This clonotype was recorded many times.

This sequence originates from a male donor with rectosigmoid adenocarcinoma. The sequencing here drew on PBMCs, taken after low-dose radiotherapy plus immunotherapy. The chain combines TRBV21-1 with TRBJ2-7; TRBD2, the table's D call, lacks a check against the DNA. TRBV21-1 is noted as a pseudogene. The CDR3 DNA reads TGTGCCAGCAGCAAAGGGGCTAGCGGCATGGGGGTTAGCTCCTACGAGCAGTACTTC. Translated: CASSKGASGMGVSSYEQYF.